This entry features one T cell receptor (beta chain) sequence. Its specificity is unknown. Molecular-barcoded quantitative 5'-RACE produced these TCR beta libraries. Using its own MiXCR run on the 5' RACE reads, TCRdb lists one record per CDR3 protein. This sample has 30,000 to 45,000 distinct CDR3 sequences, with around an eighth found just once. Germline lookup yields CDR1 SQVTM and CDR2 ANQGSEA. The CDR3 has 14 residues. V shed 6 bases and J 3 bases; nucleotides not matched to a gene: 10. This entry comes from a study of CD8 T cells in ankylosing spondylitis. Findings and caveats of the study: Existing reports had already noted some motif variants in reactive arthritis synovial fluid and blood. From matched ankylosing spondylitis synovial fluid, disease-linked clones were reportedly recovered at significantly enriched levels. With a CD8+ phenotype, disease-linked clones were relatively rare in peripheral blood.

The clonotype comes from a male donor with ankylosing spondylitis. The J gene is TRBJ2-7, the V gene TRBV29-1; 8 bases agree with TRBD1. Sequenced: synovial fluid, either unsorted or a sorted T cell fraction (not recorded which). This CDR3 reads CSVSGQGKVYEQYF. The CDR3 DNA reads as TGCAGCGTATCTGGACAGGGTAAGGTCTACGAGCAGTACTTC.